The source of this T cell receptor beta chain is a study of T cell repertoires in cytomegalovirus infection. Study in general: An indication of both CMV infection and matching HLA type came from public TCR beta signatures. General study results and limits: Of the TCR beta families, the public ones yielded a cumulative frequency that identified carriers of CMV plus the relevant HLA. HLA-C-restricted TCR beta clonotypes specific for CMV led the ex vivo response.

One entry per CDR3 protein, called by TCRdb with MiXCR from the reads. The table has under 850,000 distinct CDR3 sequences, 35% to 40% seen once; the top ten hold roughly 2.8%. In regard to this clonotype: Its antigen is currently unknown.

The CDR3 is made up of 16 amino acids. CDR1 is MNHNS and CDR2 is SASEGT in the germline V gene. Trimming at V came to 5 bases and at J to 4 bases, leaving 8 bases not matched to a gene. The sequence was obtained from a human donor in good health (CMV status not recorded). Some clones in this sample may be carry-over from other donors' samples. This chain connects TRBV6-1 to TRBJ2-5; 12 bases fit TRBD2. Input material: PBMCs. CDR3 in amino acids: CASSSTSGRMVETQYF. DNA of the CDR3: TGTGCCAGCAGTTCGACTAGCGGGAGAATGGTAGAGACCCAGTACTTC.